This T cell receptor beta chain was captured by sequencing in a study of blood T cell repertoires in COVID-19. Study context: COVID-19 samples collected from the United States, Italy and Spain covered acute and convalescent phases. T cells, B-cell-depleted T cells, or PBMCs supplied cDNA or gDNA.

Study processing details: Nucleated cell counts were estimated from reference gene primer amplification. Data came from immunoSEQ multiplex PCR; TCRdb stores just in-frame clones and leaves some out. V and J calls and clone size are copied from that table; D and trimming were computed from the DNA. The repertoire has over 60,000 clones, just under 80% of them found once; the top ten carry about 9.8%. Germline CDR1 SGDLS, CDR2 YYNGEE. The ends lost 3 bases at V and 7 bases at J; junction bases unmatched: 8. The CDR3 has 14 amino acids. The sequence was obtained from a human donor in a cohort sampled during active COVID-19. The chain is built from TRBV9 and TRBJ2-7; 9 bases agree with TRBD2. The sample was peripheral blood. The CDR3 bases are TGTGCCAGCAGCGATAGCGGGAGAATAGAAGAGCAGTACTTC. Amino acids: CASSDSGRIEEQYF.